These 4 T cell receptor beta chains were all obtained from the same sample, sequenced in a study of cytomegalovirus exposure and HLA in healthy donors (dated by TCRdb to the late 2010s). Library preparation employed the immunoSEQ multiplex PCR assay. The multiplex PCR relied on a mix of 60 forward primers for TCR Vbeta segments and 13 reverse primers for TCR Jbeta segments. The source is immuneACCESS, and TCRdb retained only in-frame sequences with V and J called. Part of the clones is not carried over; for the studies checked, unresolved V genes explain less than half of this, and the remainder is unexplained. The sample has roughly 170,000 clones on record, around 83% of them singletons. The ten largest make up 0.95% to 1.5% of the sample. The sample was PBMCs. The receptor set was obtained from a girl aged 2 to 9 in good health and CMV-seropositive.

V gene TRBV25-1 combines with J gene TRBJ2-3; 7 positions match TRBD1. J gave up 3 bases and V 3 bases, and 3 bases lay outside the gene matches. CDR1 is MGHDK and CDR2 is SYGVNS in the germline V gene. The CDR3 has 14 residues. In nucleotides, the CDR3 is TGTGCCAGCAGTGAGGGACAGCAAACAGATACGCAGTATTTT. Translating it yields CASSEGQQTDTQYF.

This clone was detected a few times. The chain combines TRBV28 with TRBJ1-4, with 8 bases lining up with TRBD1. This CDR3 comprises 13 residues. Germline V lookup: CDR1 MDHEN, CDR2 SYDVKM. The ends lost 6 bases at V and 8 bases at J; junction bases unmatched: 5. CDR3 residues: CASSSRQGEKLFF. The CDR3 DNA follows: TGTGCCAGCAGCTCCAGACAGGGGGAAAAACTGTTTTTT.

This clone was seen a few times. The chain employs TRBV29-1 and TRBJ1-1; a possible D gene is TRBD1 (6 bases). Trimming stripped 6 bases from V and 2 bases from J, with 13 bases between. The CDR3 contains 13 residues. Germline-derived CDR1 and CDR2 are SQVTM and ANQGSEA. In DNA, the CDR3 is TGCAGCGTCCGACAGGTGACTAACACTGAAGCTTTCTTT. This codes for CSVRQVTNTEAFF.

This clone was recorded once. V and J are TRBV11-3 and TRBJ2-1; TRBD2 is a possible D gene (7 bases). Trimming shortened V by 5 bases and J by 6 bases, and 20 bases separated the two germline ends. CDR1 and CDR2 from the germline V gene are SGHNT and YENEEA. CDR3 length: 16 residues. The CDR3 DNA follows: TGTGCCAGCAGCCCGAGGGGGGGCGGGAGCAGCAATGAGCAGTTCTTC. It specifies CASSPRGGGSSNEQFF.